This T cell receptor beta chain was sequenced for a study of T cells in Graves' hyperthyroidism and ophthalmopathy. The CDR3 regions of TCR beta were amplified from RNA transcripts. The TCR CDR3 first-round RT-PCR relied on the HTBI primer set. In TCRdb, the multiplex PCR reads were re-called with MiXCR into one record per CDR3 protein. This table holds about 360,000 distinct CDR3 sequences, about 13% found once. V was clipped by 2 bases and J by 6 bases; unmatched bases: 2. This CDR3 has 14 residues. Germline V lookup: CDR1 KGHSH, CDR2 LQKENI. This chain joins TRBV18 and TRBJ1-4, with 8 bases aligning to TRBD1. The material sequenced was blood. The sequence was collected from a woman aged 18-29 years with Graves' hyperthyroidism. The CDR3 spells CASSPLDRDEKLFF. The CDR3 DNA sequence: TGTGCCAGCTCACCATTGGACAGGGATGAAAAACTGTTTTTT.